This T cell receptor beta chain stems from a study of T cell responses to AZD1222 COVID-19 vaccine. Germline loops: CDR1 LNHDA, CDR2 SQIVND (reference sequence). V was cut by 2 bases and J by 5 bases, with 30 bases left in between. This CDR3 is built from 21 residues. TCRdb keeps only in-frame clones here, not all; method: immunoSEQ multiplex PCR. The sample includes about 190,000 clones, approximately 92% of them seen just once. A remark on this clone: Its antigen is not identified.

Overall study results and limits: Regions 160-218 and 743-854 held dominance among vaccine-associated CD4 TCRs, which spanned spike. No repertoire was sampled before or during the peak T cell response, only after it.

This sample comprised peripheral blood, obtained on day 0 of AZD1222 vaccination. The sequence was obtained from an adult in good health. The rearrangement links TRBV19 to TRBJ2-2; D unclear. The CDR3 region is CASSIRAPSPLNTERTGELFF. The CDR3 DNA is TGTGCCAGTAGTATACGTGCCCCCTCTCCCTTGAATACGGAACGAACCGGGGAGCTGTTTTTT.